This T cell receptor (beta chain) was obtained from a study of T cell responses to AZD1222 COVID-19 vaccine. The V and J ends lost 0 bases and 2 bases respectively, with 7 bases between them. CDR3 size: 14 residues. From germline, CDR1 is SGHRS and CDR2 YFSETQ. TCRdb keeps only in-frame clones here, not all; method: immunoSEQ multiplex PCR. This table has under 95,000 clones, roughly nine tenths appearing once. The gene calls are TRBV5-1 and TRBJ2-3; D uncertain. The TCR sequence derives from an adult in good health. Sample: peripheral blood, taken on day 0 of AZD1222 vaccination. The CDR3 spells CASSLGAPTDTQYF. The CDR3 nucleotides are TGCGCCAGCAGCTTGGGAGCGCCCACAGATACGCAGTATTTT.